The 9 T cell receptor beta chains reported below all come from one sample, sequenced in a study of T cells in localized non-small cell lung cancer. This table comes from immunoSEQ multiplex PCR, and its TCRdb copy is limited to in-frame clones, with some not included. The table includes 12,000 to 15,000 clones, roughly 80% detected once. Sequencing was performed on peripheral blood, taken before any cancer treatment. These receptors were collected from a female donor aged 60 or older with stage I squamous cell lung carcinoma.

J is TRBJ2-5 and V is TRBV18, with 10 bases identical to TRBD1. The CDR3 length is 15 residues. V trimming: 1 base; J trimming: 6 bases; junction bases outside the gene matches: 5. Germline V CDR1 and CDR2: KGHSH, LQKENI. The CDR3 DNA reads as TGTGCCAGCTCACCACAGACAGGGGGCGAACAGACCCAGTACTTC. Residues: CASSPQTGGEQTQYF.

The rearrangement links TRBV19 to TRBJ1-2, with D unresolved. Germline CDR1 LNHDA, CDR2 SQIVND (reference sequence). The CDR3 runs to 14 residues. Trimming stripped 6 bases from V and 7 bases from J, with 18 bases between. The CDR3 DNA reads TGTGCCAGTAGAGTAATCGGTGTTGGCCCTGGCTACACCTTC. Translating it yields CASRVIGVGPGYTF. Supplemented by reference TRBV19 and TRBJ1-2, the full variable domain reads DGGITQSPKYLFRKEGQNVTLSCEQNLNHDAMYWYRQDPGQGLRLIYYSQIVNDFQKGDIAEGYSVSREKKESFPLTVTSAQKNPTAFYLCASRVIGVGPGYTFGSGTRLTVV.

This clone was detected only once. The J gene is TRBJ1-3, the V gene TRBV6-5; no firm D call. The CDR3 totals 13 residues. V was clipped by 5 bases and J by 0 bases, with 5 bases between them. Germline V lookup: CDR1 MNHEY, CDR2 SVGAGI. DNA for the CDR3: TGTGCCAGCAGTATTAGCTCTGGAAACACCATATATTTT. Its translation: CASSISSGNTIYF.

The chain recombines TRBV7-8 with TRBJ2-6; D not resolved. Trimming stripped 1 base from V and 1 base from J, with 5 bases between. The germline V gene has CDR1 SGHVS and CDR2 FQNEAQ. The CDR3 covers 15 residues. The CDR3 is CASSLGGSGANVLTF. The DNA for the CDR3 is TGTGCCAGCAGCTTAGGAGGATCTGGGGCCAACGTCCTGACTTTC.

The V call is TRBV6-5, the J call TRBJ2-1, with D maybe TRBD2 (5 bases). The germline V and J ends were trimmed by 5 bases and 7 bases, with 12 bases remaining between them. CDR3 length: 13 residues. Germline V CDR1 and CDR2: MNHEY, SVGAGI. CDR3 sequence reads: CASSLYRRNEQFF. The DNA of the CDR3 is TGTGCCAGCAGTCTCTATAGGAGGAATGAGCAGTTCTTC.

The chain links TRBV27 to TRBJ2-7; the D call may be TRBD1 or TRBD2 (6 bases each). From germline, CDR1 is MNHEY and CDR2 SMNVEV (reference sequence). The CDR3 contains 14 residues. Trimming pared 6 bases from V and 6 bases from J, leaving 18 bases between. The chain's CDR3 is CASSLSWGAAEQYF. The DNA for the CDR3 is TGTGCCAGCAGCTTAAGCTGGGGGGCGGCCGAGCAGTACTTC.

The chain links TRBV11-2 to TRBJ1-5, with 7 bases lining up with TRBD1. From germline, CDR1 is SGHAT and CDR2 FQNNGV. The trim removed 5 bases at V and 6 bases at J, leaving 13 bases unmatched. The CDR3 extends over 16 amino acids. CDR3 nucleotide sequence: TGTGCCAGCAGCGAAAGGGGGGACAGAAGTGCTCAGCCCCAGCATTTT. This encodes CASSERGDRSAQPQHF. The variable domain in full, with the rest retrieved from reference TRBV11-2 and TRBJ1-5, is EAGVAQSPRYKIIEKRQSVAFWCNPISGHATLYWYQQILGQGPKLLIQFQNNGVVDDSQLPKDRFSAERLKGVDSTLKIQPAKLEDSAVYLCASSERGDRSAQPQHFGDGTRLSIL.

The CDR3 nucleotides read TGTGCCAGCAGTTACCGCGGGCCAATCCAAGAGACCCAGTACTTC. This translates into CASSYRGPIQETQYF. The rearrangement uses TRBV6-5 and TRBJ2-5, with TRBD2 as a possible D gene (5 bases). Per germline, CDR1 MNHEY and CDR2 SVGAGI. CDR3 length equals 15 residues. With 2 bases removed from V and 1 base from J, the gap between germline ends came to 11 bases.

This chain connects TRBV5-4 to TRBJ2-7; TRBD1 aligns across 7 bases. Germline V gene lookup returns CDR1 SGHNT and CDR2 YYREEE (reference sequence). This CDR3 contains 13 residues. V shed 5 bases and J 2 bases; nucleotides not matched to a gene: 4. CDR3 DNA sequence: TGTGCCAGCAGTATCGGGACAGCCTACGAGCAGTACTTC. Amino acid sequence: CASSIGTAYEQYF.